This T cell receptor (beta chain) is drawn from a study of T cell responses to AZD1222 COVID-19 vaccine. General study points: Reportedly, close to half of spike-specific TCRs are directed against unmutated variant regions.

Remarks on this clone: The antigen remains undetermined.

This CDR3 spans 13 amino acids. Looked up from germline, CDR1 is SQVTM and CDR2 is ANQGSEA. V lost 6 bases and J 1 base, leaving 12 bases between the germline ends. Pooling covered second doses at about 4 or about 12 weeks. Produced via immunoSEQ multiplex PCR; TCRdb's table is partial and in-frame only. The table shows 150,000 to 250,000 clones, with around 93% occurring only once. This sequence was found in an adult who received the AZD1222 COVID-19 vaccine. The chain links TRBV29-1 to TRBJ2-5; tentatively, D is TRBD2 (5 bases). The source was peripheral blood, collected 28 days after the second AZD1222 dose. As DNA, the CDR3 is TGCAGCGTAGGAGGACGAACCCAAGAGACCCAGTACTTC. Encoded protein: CSVGGRTQETQYF. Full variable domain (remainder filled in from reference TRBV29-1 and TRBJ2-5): SAVISQKPSRDICQRGTSLTIQCQVDSQVTMMFWYRQQPGQSLTLIATANQGSEATYESGFVIDKFPISRPNLTFSTLTVSNMSPEDSSIYLCSVGGRTQETQYFGPGTRLLVL.